The rows below give T cell receptor beta chains drawn from one sample of a study of OX40 agonist ivuxolimab in advanced cancers. Repertoires were generated with immunoSEQ multiplex PCR, while TCRdb's copy carries only in-frame clones and drops some. The sample contains about 61,000 clones, approximately 90% of which appear only once. Sequences were derived from CD4+ or CD8+ T cells sorted from blood, sampled in a trial of the OX40 agonist ivuxolimab. These receptors were taken from an adult with an advanced solid tumor such as melanoma, head and neck, liver or kidney cancer. Each CDR3 is given with its conserved first and last residue.

V	length	J	CDR3
TRBV5-1	15	TRBJ2-7	CASSLTTGGPYEQYF
TRBV18	13	TRBJ2-7	CASSLTAGYEQYF
TRBV7-8	16	TRBJ1-2	CASSLMAATKDYGYTF
TRBV18	15	TRBJ1-5	CASSLSQGAGQPQHF
TRBV27	15	TRBJ1-2	CASSLGVGQLYGYTF
TRBV5-1	15	TRBJ1-6	CASSTGRNYNSPLHF
TRBV2	15	TRBJ2-1	CASNSARSENNEQFF
TRBV7-9	13	TRBJ1-1	CASSLGGGTEAFF
TRBV9	15	TRBJ2-6	CASSVGGAGANVLTF
TRBV7-2	13	TRBJ1-5	CASSPAMGQPQHF
TRBV28	13	TRBJ1-2	CASQGDRAKGYTF
TRBV7-9	14	TRBJ1-3	CASSLASSGNTIYF
TRBV11-2	16	TRBJ1-3	CASSPPTGGSGNTIYF
TRBV29-1	13	TRBJ2-7	CSMRQGLVYEQYF
TRBV7-2	15	TRBJ2-1	CASSLGTGVYNEQFF
TRBV27	15	TRBJ2-3	CASSPGDGSTDTQYF
TRBV18	14	TRBJ2-7	CASSQTDGSYEQYF
TRBV25-1	13	TRBJ2-3	CASSAWQGDTQYF
TRBV6-5	15	TRBJ1-1	CASSYGQTMNTEAFF